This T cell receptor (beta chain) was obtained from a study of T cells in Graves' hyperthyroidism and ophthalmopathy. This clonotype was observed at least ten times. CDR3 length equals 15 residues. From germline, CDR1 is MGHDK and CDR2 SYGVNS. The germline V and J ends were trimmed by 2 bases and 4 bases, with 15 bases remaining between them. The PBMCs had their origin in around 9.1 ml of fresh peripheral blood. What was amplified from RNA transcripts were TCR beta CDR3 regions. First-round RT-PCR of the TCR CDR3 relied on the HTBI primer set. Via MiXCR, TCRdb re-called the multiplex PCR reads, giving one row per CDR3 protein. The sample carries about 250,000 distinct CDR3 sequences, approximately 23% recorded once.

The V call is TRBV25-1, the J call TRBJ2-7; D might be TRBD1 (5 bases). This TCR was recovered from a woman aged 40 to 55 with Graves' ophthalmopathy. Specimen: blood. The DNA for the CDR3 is TGTGCCAGCAGTGAACCAGGGCAAATCGGTTACGAGCAGTACTTC. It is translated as CASSEPGQIGYEQYF.